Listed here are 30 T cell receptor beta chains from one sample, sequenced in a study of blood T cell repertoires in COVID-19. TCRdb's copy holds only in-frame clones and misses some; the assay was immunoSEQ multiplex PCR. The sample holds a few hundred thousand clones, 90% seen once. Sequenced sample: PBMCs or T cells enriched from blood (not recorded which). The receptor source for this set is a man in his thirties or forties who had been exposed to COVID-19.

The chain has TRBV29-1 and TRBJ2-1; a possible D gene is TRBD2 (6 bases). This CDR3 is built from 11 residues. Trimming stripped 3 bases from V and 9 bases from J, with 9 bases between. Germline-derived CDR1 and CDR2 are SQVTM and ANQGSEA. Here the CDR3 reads CSVEVGGEQFF. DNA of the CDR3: TGCAGCGTTGAGGTGGGGGGTGAGCAGTTCTTC.

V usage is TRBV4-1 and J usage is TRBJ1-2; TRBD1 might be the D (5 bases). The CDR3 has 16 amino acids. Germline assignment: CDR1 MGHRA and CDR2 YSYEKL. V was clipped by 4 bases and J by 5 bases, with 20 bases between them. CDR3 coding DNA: TGCGCCAGCAGCCCCCCCGCGGTAGCCGGGGGGTATGGCTACACCTTC. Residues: CASSPPAVAGGYGYTF.

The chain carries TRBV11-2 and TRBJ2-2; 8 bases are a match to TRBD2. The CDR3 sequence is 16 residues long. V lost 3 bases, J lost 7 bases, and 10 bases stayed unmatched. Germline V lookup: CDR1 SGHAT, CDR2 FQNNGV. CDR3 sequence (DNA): TGTGCCAGCAGCTTGGGACTAGTGGGAGGGGACGGGGAGCTGTTTTTT. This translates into CASSLGLVGGDGELFF. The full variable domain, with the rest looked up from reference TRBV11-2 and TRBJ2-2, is EAGVAQSPRYKIIEKRQSVAFWCNPISGHATLYWYQQILGQGPKLLIQFQNNGVVDDSQLPKDRFSAERLKGVDSTLKIQPAKLEDSAVYLCASSLGLVGGDGELFFGEGSRLTVL.

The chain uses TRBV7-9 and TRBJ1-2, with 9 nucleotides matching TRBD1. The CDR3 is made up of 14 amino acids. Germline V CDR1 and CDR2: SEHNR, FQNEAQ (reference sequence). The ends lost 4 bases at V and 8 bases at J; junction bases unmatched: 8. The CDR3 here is CASSSDGTGYGYTF. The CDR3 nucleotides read TGTGCCAGCAGCTCCGACGGGACAGGGTACGGCTACACCTTC.

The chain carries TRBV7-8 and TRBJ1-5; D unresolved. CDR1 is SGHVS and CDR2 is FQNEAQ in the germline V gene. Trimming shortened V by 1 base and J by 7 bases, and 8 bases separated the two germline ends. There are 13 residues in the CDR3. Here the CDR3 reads CASSLVYEQPQHF. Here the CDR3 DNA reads TGTGCCAGCAGCTTAGTGTATGAGCAGCCCCAGCATTTT.

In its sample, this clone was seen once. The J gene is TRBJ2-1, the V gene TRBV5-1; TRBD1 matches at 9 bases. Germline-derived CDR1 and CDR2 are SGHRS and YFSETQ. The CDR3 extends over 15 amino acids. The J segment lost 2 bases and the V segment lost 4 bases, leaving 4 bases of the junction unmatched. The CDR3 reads CASSQDRGAYNEQFF. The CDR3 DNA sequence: TGCGCCAGCAGCCAAGACAGGGGGGCCTACAATGAGCAGTTCTTC.

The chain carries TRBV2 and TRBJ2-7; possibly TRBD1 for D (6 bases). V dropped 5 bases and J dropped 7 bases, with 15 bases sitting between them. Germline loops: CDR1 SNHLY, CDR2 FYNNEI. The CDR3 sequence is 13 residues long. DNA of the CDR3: TGTGCCAGCAGTAAGACAGGCCCTTGGGAGCAGTACTTC. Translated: CASSKTGPWEQYF. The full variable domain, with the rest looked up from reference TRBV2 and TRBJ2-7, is EPEVTQTPSHQVTQMGQEVILRCVPISNHLYFYWYRQILGQKVEFLVSFYNNEISEKSEIFDDQFSVERPDGSNFTLKIRSTKLEDSAMYFCASSKTGPWEQYFGPGTRLTVT.

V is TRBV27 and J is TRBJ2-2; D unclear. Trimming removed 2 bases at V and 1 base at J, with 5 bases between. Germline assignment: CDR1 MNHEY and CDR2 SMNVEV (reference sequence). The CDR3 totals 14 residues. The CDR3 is CASSLQMNTGELFF. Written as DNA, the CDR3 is TGTGCCAGCAGTTTACAGATGAACACCGGGGAGCTGTTTTTT.

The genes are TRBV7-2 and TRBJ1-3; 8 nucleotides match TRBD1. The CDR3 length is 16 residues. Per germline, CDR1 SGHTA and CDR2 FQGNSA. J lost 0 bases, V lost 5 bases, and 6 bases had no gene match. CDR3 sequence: CASSMGQAHSGNTIYF. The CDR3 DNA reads TGTGCCAGCAGCATGGGACAGGCTCACTCTGGAAACACCATATATTTT.

As DNA, the CDR3 is TGTGCCAGCAGCGTACCAAACAGACCGGAAGGGGATGGCTACACCTTC. Translated: CASSVPNRPEGDGYTF. The chain links TRBV9 to TRBJ1-2, with D maybe TRBD1 (5 bases). The CDR3 extends over 16 amino acids. Germline CDR1 is SGDLS and CDR2 is YYNGEE. V was cut by 1 base and J by 6 bases, with 19 bases left in between.

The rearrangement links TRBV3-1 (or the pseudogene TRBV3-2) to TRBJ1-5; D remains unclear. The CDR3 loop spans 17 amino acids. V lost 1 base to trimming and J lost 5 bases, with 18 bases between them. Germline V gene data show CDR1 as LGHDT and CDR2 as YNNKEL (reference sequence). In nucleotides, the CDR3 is TGTGCCAGCAGCCAAGGCCTTAGAGGTAGGGAGCATCAGCCCCAGCATTTT. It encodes CASSQGLRGREHQPQHF.

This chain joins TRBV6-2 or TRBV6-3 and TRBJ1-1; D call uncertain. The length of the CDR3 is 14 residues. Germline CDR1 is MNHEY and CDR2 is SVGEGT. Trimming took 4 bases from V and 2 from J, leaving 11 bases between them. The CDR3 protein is CASSFLRENTEAFF. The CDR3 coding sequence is TGTGCCAGCAGTTTTTTACGGGAAAACACTGAAGCTTTCTTT.

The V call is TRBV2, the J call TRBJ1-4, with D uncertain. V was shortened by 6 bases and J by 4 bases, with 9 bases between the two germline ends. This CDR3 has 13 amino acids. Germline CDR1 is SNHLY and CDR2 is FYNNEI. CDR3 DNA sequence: TGTGCCAGCAGGAGGAGCCTTAATGAAAAACTGTTTTTT. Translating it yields CASRRSLNEKLFF. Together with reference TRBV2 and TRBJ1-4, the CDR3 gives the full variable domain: EPEVTQTPSHQVTQMGQEVILRCVPISNHLYFYWYRQILGQKVEFLVSFYNNEISEKSEIFDDQFSVERPDGSNFTLKIRSTKLEDSAMYFCASRRSLNEKLFFGSGTQLSVL.

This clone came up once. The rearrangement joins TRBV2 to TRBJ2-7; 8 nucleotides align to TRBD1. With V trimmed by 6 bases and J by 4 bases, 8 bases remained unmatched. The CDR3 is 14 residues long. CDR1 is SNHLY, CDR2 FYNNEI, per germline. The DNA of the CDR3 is TGTGCCAGCAGCGAACCCGACAGGGGATACGAGCAGTACTTC. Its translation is CASSEPDRGYEQYF.

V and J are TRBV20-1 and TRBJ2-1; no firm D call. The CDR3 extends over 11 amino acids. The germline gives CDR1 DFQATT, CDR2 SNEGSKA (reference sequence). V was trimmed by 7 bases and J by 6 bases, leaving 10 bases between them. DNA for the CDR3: TGCAGTGTTTTAGCTTTCAATGAGCAGTTCTTC. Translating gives CSVLAFNEQFF.

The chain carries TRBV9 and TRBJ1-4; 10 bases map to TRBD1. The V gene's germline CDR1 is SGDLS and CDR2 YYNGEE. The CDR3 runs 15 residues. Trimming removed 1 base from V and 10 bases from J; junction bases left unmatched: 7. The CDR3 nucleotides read TGTGCCAGCAGCGTATCAGGACAGGGGGGCGGAAAACTGTTTTTT. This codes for CASSVSGQGGGKLFF.

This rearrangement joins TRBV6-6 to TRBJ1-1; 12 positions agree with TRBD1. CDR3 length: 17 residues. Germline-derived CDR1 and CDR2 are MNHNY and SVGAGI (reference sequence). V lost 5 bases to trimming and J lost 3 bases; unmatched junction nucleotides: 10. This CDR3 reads CASSPSGTGGRYTEAFF. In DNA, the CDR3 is TGTGCCAGCAGTCCCAGTGGGACAGGGGGCAGGTACACTGAAGCTTTCTTT.

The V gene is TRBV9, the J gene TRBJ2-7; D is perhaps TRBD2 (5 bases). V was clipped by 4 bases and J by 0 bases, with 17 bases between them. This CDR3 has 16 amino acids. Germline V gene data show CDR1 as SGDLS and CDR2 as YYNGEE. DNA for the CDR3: TGTGCCAGCAGCCCCCGGCATTTGGGGAGCTCCTACGAGCAGTACTTC. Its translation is CASSPRHLGSSYEQYF.

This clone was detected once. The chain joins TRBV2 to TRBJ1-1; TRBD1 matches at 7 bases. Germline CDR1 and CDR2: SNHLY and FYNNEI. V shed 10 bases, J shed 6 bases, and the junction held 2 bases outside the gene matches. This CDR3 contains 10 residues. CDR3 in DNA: TGTGCCAAAGGGGGCTCTGAAGCTTTCTTT. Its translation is CAKGGSEAFF.

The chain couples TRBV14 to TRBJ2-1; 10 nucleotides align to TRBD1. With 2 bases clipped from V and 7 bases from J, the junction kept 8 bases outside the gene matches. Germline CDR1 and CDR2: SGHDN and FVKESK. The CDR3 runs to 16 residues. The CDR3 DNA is TGTGCCAGCAGCCAACCCGGACAGGGGGAGTGGAATGAGCAGTTCTTC. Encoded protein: CASSQPGQGEWNEQFF. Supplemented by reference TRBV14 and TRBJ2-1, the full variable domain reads EAGVTQFPSHSVIEKGQTVTLRCDPISGHDNLYWYRRVMGKEIKFLLHFVKESKQDESGMPNNRFLAERTGGTYSTLKVQPAELEDSGVYFCASSQPGQGEWNEQFFGPGTRLTVL.

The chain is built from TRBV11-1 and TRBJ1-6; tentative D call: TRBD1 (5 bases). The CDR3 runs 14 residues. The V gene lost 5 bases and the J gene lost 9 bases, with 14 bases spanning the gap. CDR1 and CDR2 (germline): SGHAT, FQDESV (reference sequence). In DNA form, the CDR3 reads TGTGCCAGCAGCACCAGGGATTCTGGTTCACCCCTCCACTTT. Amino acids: CASSTRDSGSPLHF.

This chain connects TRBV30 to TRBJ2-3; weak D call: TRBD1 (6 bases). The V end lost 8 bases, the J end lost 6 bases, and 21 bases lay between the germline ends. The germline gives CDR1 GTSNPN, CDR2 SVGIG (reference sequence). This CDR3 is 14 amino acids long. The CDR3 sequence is CARQDPIRGDTQYF. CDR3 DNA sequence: TGTGCCCGCCAGGACCCAATAAGGGGGGATACGCAGTATTTT. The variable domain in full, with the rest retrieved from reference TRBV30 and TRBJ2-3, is SQTIHQWPATLVQPVGSPLSLECTVEGTSNPNLYWYRQAAGRGLQLLFYSVGIGQISSEVPQNLSASRPQDRQFILSSKKLLLSDSGFYLCARQDPIRGDTQYFGPGTRLTVL.

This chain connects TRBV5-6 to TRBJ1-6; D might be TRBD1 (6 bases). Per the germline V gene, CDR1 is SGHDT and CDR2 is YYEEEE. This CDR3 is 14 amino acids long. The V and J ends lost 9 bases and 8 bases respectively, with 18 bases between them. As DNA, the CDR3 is TGTGCCACCAGTGGGGGCAGGGGTTATTCACCCCTCCACTTT. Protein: CATSGGRGYSPLHF. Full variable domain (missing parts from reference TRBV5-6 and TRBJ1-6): DAGVTQSPTHLIKTRGQQVTLRCSPKSGHDTVSWYQQALGQGPQFIFQYYEEEERQRGNFPDRFSGHQFPNYSSELNVNALLLGDSALYLCATSGGRGYSPLHFGNGTRLTVT.

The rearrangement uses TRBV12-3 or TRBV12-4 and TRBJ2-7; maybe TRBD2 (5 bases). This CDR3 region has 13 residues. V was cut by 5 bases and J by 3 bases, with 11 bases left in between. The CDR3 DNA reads TGTGCCAGCAGTGCCGGGATTAACTACGAGCAGTACTTC. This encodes CASSAGINYEQYF.

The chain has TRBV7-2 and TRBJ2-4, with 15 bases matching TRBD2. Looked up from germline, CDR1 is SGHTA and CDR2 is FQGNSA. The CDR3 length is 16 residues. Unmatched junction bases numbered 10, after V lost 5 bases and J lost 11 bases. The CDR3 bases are TGTGCCAGCAGCAACGCAGGACTAGCGGGGGGGCCATTTCAGTACTTC. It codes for CASSNAGLAGGPFQYF. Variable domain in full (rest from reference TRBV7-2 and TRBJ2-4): GAGVSQSPSNKVTEKGKDVELRCDPISGHTALYWYRQSLGQGLEFLIYFQGNSAPDKSGLPSDRFSAERTGGSVSTLTIQRTQQEDSAVYLCASSNAGLAGGPFQYFGAGTRLSVL.

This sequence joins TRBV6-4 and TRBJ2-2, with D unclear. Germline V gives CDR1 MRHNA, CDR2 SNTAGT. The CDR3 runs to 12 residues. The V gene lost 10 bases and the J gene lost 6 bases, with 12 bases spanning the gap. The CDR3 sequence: CANLGHSGELFF. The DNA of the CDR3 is TGTGCCAACCTAGGCCACTCCGGGGAGCTGTTTTTT.

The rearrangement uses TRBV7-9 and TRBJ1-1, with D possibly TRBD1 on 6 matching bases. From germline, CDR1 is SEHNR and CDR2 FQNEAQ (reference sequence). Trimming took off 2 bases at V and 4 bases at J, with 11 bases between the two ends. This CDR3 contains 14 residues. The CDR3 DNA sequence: TGTGCCAGCAGCTTAAACCAGGGGTTCACTGAAGCTTTCTTT. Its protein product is CASSLNQGFTEAFF.

CDR3 sequence (DNA): TGCGCCAGCAGCCACCTACTAATCTCGAATAATTCACCCCTCCACTTT. Protein product: CASSHLLISNNSPLHF. The V call is TRBV4-1, the J call TRBJ1-6; no clear D. The germline gives CDR1 MGHRA, CDR2 YSYEKL. This CDR3 has 16 amino acids. V lost 3 bases and J 5 bases, leaving 14 bases between the germline ends.

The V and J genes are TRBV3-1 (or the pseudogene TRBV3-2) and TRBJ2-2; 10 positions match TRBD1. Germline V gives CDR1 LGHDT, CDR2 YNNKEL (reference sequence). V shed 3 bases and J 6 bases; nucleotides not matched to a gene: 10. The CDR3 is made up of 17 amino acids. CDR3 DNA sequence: TGTGCCAGCAGCCAGTACCGGGACAGGGGATTTTCCGGGGAGCTGTTTTTT. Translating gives CASSQYRDRGFSGELFF.

The CDR3 sequence: CASSTSTASEQYF. CDR3 sequence (DNA): TGTGCCAGCAGCACGTCGACAGCGAGCGAGCAGTACTTC. J is TRBJ2-7 and V is TRBV7-9; a weak D match, TRBD1 (5 bases). V was clipped by 5 bases and J by 6 bases, with 14 bases between them. CDR3 length: 13 residues. The germline V gene encodes CDR1 SEHNR and CDR2 FQNEAQ (reference sequence).